One sample yielded the 26 T cell receptor beta chains listed below, sequenced in a study of T cell changes during pregnancy in multiple sclerosis. TCRdb's table, derived via immunoSEQ multiplex PCR, lists solely in-frame clones and lacks some. This table has 55,000 to 75,000 clones, about 93% appearing once. Sample: peripheral blood, taken in the third trimester of pregnancy. These receptors originate from a female donor in good health, enrolled as a control in a pregnancy study.

The V call is TRBV19, the J call TRBJ1-6; 8 bases align to TRBD1. The CDR3 totals 17 residues. The J segment lost 6 bases and the V segment lost 5 bases, leaving 12 bases of the junction unmatched. CDR1 is LNHDA and CDR2 is SQIVND in the germline V gene (reference sequence). DNA of the CDR3: TGTGCCAGTAGTCTCCCACTGGGGACAGGTCGTAATTCACCCCTCCACTTT. This translates into CASSLPLGTGRNSPLHF.

The chain is built from TRBV15 and TRBJ1-5, with a possible D match to TRBD1 (5 bases). The CDR3 spans 15 residues. CDR1 is LNHNV, CDR2 YYDKDF, per germline (reference sequence). V lost 1 base, J lost 4 bases, and 11 bases lay in between. The DNA for the CDR3 is TGTGCCACCAGCAGAGTGCAGGGCCAAAATCAGCCCCAGCATTTT. Amino acid sequence: CATSRVQGQNQPQHF.

The rearrangement joins TRBV7-3 to TRBJ2-1; D gene uncertain. CDR3 length: 14 residues. V lost 1 base and J lost 10, with 14 bases in between. Germline CDR1 and CDR2: SGHTA and FQGTGA. CDR3 region: CASSLSGSAYEQFF. The CDR3 coding sequence is TGTGCCAGCAGCTTAAGCGGCAGCGCCTACGAGCAGTTCTTC. The whole variable domain, filled in from reference TRBV7-3 and TRBJ2-1, reads GAGVSQTPSNKVTEKGKYVELRCDPISGHTALYWYRQSLGQGPEFLIYFQGTGAADDSGLPNDRFFAVRPEGSVSTLKIQRTERGDSAVYLCASSLSGSAYEQFFGPGTRLTVL.

This chain connects TRBV6-1 to TRBJ2-1; TRBD2 agrees at 12 bases. This CDR3 contains 17 residues. Germline CDR1 is MNHNS and CDR2 is SASEGT. Trimming at V came to 4 bases and at J to 0 bases, leaving 4 bases not matched to a gene. CDR3 in amino acids: CASSGTSGGSSYNEQFF. The CDR3 DNA is TGTGCCAGCAGTGGTACTAGCGGGGGGAGCTCCTACAATGAGCAGTTCTTC.

Written as DNA, the CDR3 is TGTGCCAGCAGCCAAGAAAATAGCCCCCTGCGAAAACTGTTTTTT. It codes for CASSQENSPLRKLFF. V and J are TRBV14 and TRBJ1-4; D is unclear. There are 15 residues in the CDR3. The V gene lost 0 bases and the J gene lost 10 bases, with 15 bases spanning the gap. The germline V gene encodes CDR1 SGHDN and CDR2 FVKESK.

The rearrangement joins TRBV28 to TRBJ1-4, with 10 bases fitting TRBD1. This CDR3 has 14 amino acids. The germline CDR1 and CDR2 sequences are MDHEN and SYDVKM. The J segment lost 11 bases and the V segment lost 5 bases, leaving 8 bases of the junction unmatched. This CDR3 reads CASSRDRGREKLFF. The CDR3 DNA follows: TGTGCCAGCAGTAGGGACAGGGGTCGTGAGAAACTGTTTTTT.

The chain uses TRBV9 and TRBJ1-1, with unresolved D. CDR3 size: 14 residues. Germline CDR1 SGDLS, CDR2 YYNGEE. Trimming pared 0 bases from V and 6 bases from J, leaving 12 bases between. The CDR3 loop is CASSVVRGAAEAFF. The DNA of the CDR3 is TGTGCCAGCAGCGTAGTGAGAGGAGCGGCTGAAGCTTTCTTT. The whole variable domain, remainder taken from reference TRBV9 and TRBJ1-1, is DSGVTQTPKHLITATGQRVTLRCSPRSGDLSVYWYQQSLDQGLQFLIQYYNGEERAKGNILERFSAQQFPDLHSELNLSSLELGDSALYFCASSVVRGAAEAFFGQGTRLTVV.

The CDR3 reads CASSQAGGIRETQYF. The CDR3 DNA follows: TGCGCCAGCAGCCAAGCGGGGGGAATAAGAGAGACCCAGTACTTC. This chain joins TRBV4-3 and TRBJ2-5, with TRBD2 matching over 7 bases. V lost 1 base and J lost 4; bases outside the gene matches: 6. Germline V lookup: CDR1 LGHNA, CDR2 YSLEER. This CDR3 has 15 residues.

This clone was detected a few times. The chain recombines TRBV7-2 with TRBJ1-6; D is perhaps TRBD1 (6 bases). Germline V CDR1 and CDR2: SGHTA, FQGNSA. The length of the CDR3 is 13 residues. V lost 5 bases and J lost 6, with 8 bases in between. CDR3 region: CASSPDSNSPLHF. The CDR3 nucleotides are TGTGCCAGCAGCCCGGACAGTAATTCACCCCTCCACTTT.

The chain uses TRBV27 and TRBJ1-1; no reliable D call. CDR3 length: 13 amino acids. The germline gives CDR1 MNHEY, CDR2 SMNVEV (reference sequence). V was pared by 2 bases and J by 6 bases, with 10 bases between. CDR3 sequence: CASSLPNGAEAFF. The CDR3 bases are TGTGCCAGCAGTTTACCCAACGGGGCTGAAGCTTTCTTT.

V usage is TRBV30 and J usage is TRBJ2-1; weak D call: TRBD1 (6 bases). The CDR3 is 13 residues long. Between the trimmed V and J ends, which lost 0 bases and 7 bases, there was a span of 10 bases. Germline values: CDR1 GTSNPN, CDR2 SVGIG (reference sequence). In nucleotides, the CDR3 is TGTGCCTGGAGTGTAGCCAGGGGTAATGAGCAGTTCTTC. This codes for CAWSVARGNEQFF.

The V gene is TRBV11-3, the J gene TRBJ1-1; possible D gene TRBD1, 6 bases. With 1 base removed from V and 1 base from J, the gap between germline ends came to 10 bases. The germline gives CDR1 SGHNT, CDR2 YENEEA. There are 15 residues in the CDR3. CDR3: CASSLAGTTNTEAFF. Written as DNA, the CDR3 is TGTGCCAGCAGCTTAGCCGGGACAACGAACACTGAAGCTTTCTTT.

The chain couples TRBV4-1 to TRBJ2-7; 7 positions match TRBD2. V gave up 4 bases and J gave up 4 bases; unmatched junction bases: 16. This CDR3 has 17 amino acids. Per the germline V gene, CDR1 is MGHRA and CDR2 is YSYEKL. CDR3 in DNA: TGCGCCAGCAGCCCTCCCCAAGGGCGGGGAGGGTTTTACGAGCAGTACTTC. Translating gives CASSPPQGRGGFYEQYF.

The table lists this clone with a count of one. The chain uses TRBV19 and TRBJ2-7; D possibly corresponds to TRBD1 (6 bases). CDR1 LNHDA and CDR2 SQIVND come from the germline V gene (reference sequence). The CDR3 sequence is 14 residues long. Trimming shortened V by 6 bases and J by 4 bases, and 16 bases separated the two germline ends. The CDR3 nucleotides are TGTGCCAGTAGCCATCTCAGGGGCGGGTACGAGCAGTACTTC. Its protein product is CASSHLRGGYEQYF. The variable domain in full, completed from reference TRBV19 and TRBJ2-7, reads DGGITQSPKYLFRKEGQNVTLSCEQNLNHDAMYWYRQDPGQGLRLIYYSQIVNDFQKGDIAEGYSVSREKKESFPLTVTSAQKNPTAFYLCASSHLRGGYEQYFGPGTRLTVT.

This clone was seen a few times. The V gene is TRBV7-8, the J gene TRBJ1-6; D is unresolved. The CDR3 sequence is 14 residues long. Germline CDR1 and CDR2: SGHVS and FQNEAQ. V lost 3 bases and J lost 9, with 12 bases in between. The chain's CDR3 is CASSLEMTSSPLHF. The CDR3 nucleotides read TGTGCCAGCAGCTTGGAAATGACAAGTTCACCCCTCCACTTT.

This clone has only one observation. This chain connects TRBV21-1 to TRBJ1-6; the DNA was not compared with TRBD1, the D call given in the table. TRBV21-1 is assigned pseudogene status. The CDR3 totals 17 residues. The CDR3 nucleotides are TGTGCCAGCCTCAAGCCGGACAGGAGGCTAGGTAATTCACCCCTCCACTTT. Protein: CASLKPDRRLGNSPLHF.

V usage is TRBV7-9 and J usage is TRBJ1-4; D gene unclear. V lost 5 bases and J lost 12, with 19 bases in between. CDR3 length: 14 amino acids. The germline V gene encodes CDR1 SEHNR and CDR2 FQNEAQ (reference sequence). The CDR3: CASSPSPNALELFF. CDR3 DNA sequence: TGTGCCAGCAGCCCAAGCCCTAACGCCCTAGAACTGTTTTTT.

The V and J genes are TRBV2 and TRBJ1-6; D not certain. The CDR3 length is 15 residues. Looked up from germline, CDR1 is SNHLY and CDR2 is FYNNEI. V was pared by 1 base and J by 4 bases, with 8 bases between. The CDR3: CASSEDGVYNSPLHF. Here the CDR3 DNA reads TGTGCCAGCAGTGAAGACGGGGTATATAATTCACCCCTCCACTTT.

V usage is TRBV4-3 and J usage is TRBJ2-2; the D gene is possibly TRBD1 (6 bases). The CDR3 has 15 residues. The V end lost 3 bases, the J end lost 6 bases, and 14 bases lay between the germline ends. The germline V gene has CDR1 LGHNA and CDR2 YSLEER. The CDR3 region has the DNA TGCGCCAGCAGCCAGGCCAACAGGGTGGCCGGGGAGCTGTTTTTT. As protein: CASSQANRVAGELFF.

This clone came up once. The rearrangement links TRBV20-1 to TRBJ1-1; D ambiguous. The V gene lost 6 bases and the J gene lost 8 bases, with 7 bases spanning the gap. CDR3 size: 9 residues. Germline lookup yields CDR1 DFQATT and CDR2 SNEGSKA (reference sequence). As DNA, the CDR3 is TGCAGTGCCCACTCAGAAGCTTTCTTT. Encoded protein: CSAHSEAFF.

The chain combines TRBV6-6 with TRBJ1-1, with 9 bases fitting TRBD1. The CDR3 sequence is 15 residues long. Germline lookup yields CDR1 MNHNY and CDR2 SVGAGI (reference sequence). After removal of 2 bases from V and 2 bases from J, the junction contained 3 bases not matched to a gene. This CDR3 reads CASSYTTGGNTEAFF. The CDR3 DNA follows: TGTGCCAGCAGTTACACGACAGGGGGTAACACTGAAGCTTTCTTT.

The chain joins TRBV2 to TRBJ2-5; D is perhaps TRBD2 (6 bases). The CDR3 consists of 16 residues. Germline lookup yields CDR1 SNHLY and CDR2 FYNNEI. V was shortened by 4 bases and J by 1 base, with 16 bases between the two germline ends. CDR3 sequence: CASSVPRRGSQETQYF. The CDR3 DNA is TGTGCCAGCAGTGTCCCTAGGAGGGGTTCCCAAGAGACCCAGTACTTC.

This clone was detected a few times. The rearrangement links TRBV6-5 to TRBJ2-7, with TRBD1 as a possible D gene (6 bases). This CDR3 is built from 15 residues. The V gene lost 6 bases and the J gene lost 0 bases, with 15 bases spanning the gap. Germline V gene sequence: CDR1 MNHEY, CDR2 SVGAGI. CDR3 loop: CASSNPGQSSYEQYF. As DNA, the CDR3 is TGTGCCAGCAGCAACCCGGGACAAAGCTCCTACGAGCAGTACTTC.

The rearrangement links TRBV7-2 to TRBJ1-6, with 7 bases that match TRBD1. Losses at the gene ends were 4 bases for V and 6 bases for J; bases not matched to a gene: 0. From germline, CDR1 is SGHTA and CDR2 FQGNSA. CDR3 length: 13 amino acids. The CDR3 region has the DNA TGTGCCAGCAGCTGGGACAGTAATTCACCCCTCCACTTT. This codes for CASSWDSNSPLHF.

The chain combines TRBV7-2 with TRBJ2-5; D may be TRBD2 (5 bases). V lost 1 base and J lost 2, with 14 bases in between. There are 16 residues in the CDR3. The germline V gene encodes CDR1 SGHTA and CDR2 FQGNSA. Here the CDR3 reads CASSLGKGSGQETQYF. The CDR3 DNA sequence: TGTGCCAGCAGCTTAGGGAAGGGCTCGGGGCAAGAGACCCAGTACTTC.

V is TRBV4-3 and J is TRBJ1-2; 7 bases map to TRBD1. The CDR3 covers 14 residues. Germline CDR1 is LGHNA and CDR2 is YSLEER. The junction had 2 bases not matched to a gene; V was cut back by 1 base and J by 3 bases. CDR3 bases: TGCGCCAGCAGCCAAGGAACAGGGGACTATGGCTACACCTTC. Protein sequence: CASSQGTGDYGYTF.